What follows is one T cell receptor beta chain and its context. The data belong to a study of CD8 T cells in Susac syndrome. Random hexamers were used to reverse transcribe an amount of 0.5 to 1 ug RNA. The method of amplification for TCR beta CDR3 was immunoSEQ multiplex PCR, covering 54 Vbeta and 13 Jbeta. Each CDR3 protein gets one entry after TCRdb re-called the immunoSEQ multiplex PCR reads with MiXCR. Of some 260,000 distinct CDR3 sequences in the sample, roughly 93% are singletons; the top ten hold about 0.07%. Both CD4+ and CD8+ T cells were negatively isolated, and TEMRA cells underwent FACS enrichment. Trimming removed 4 bases at V and 4 bases at J, with 10 bases between. The CDR3 has 13 amino acids. Germline V gene sequence: CDR1 GTSNPN, CDR2 SVGIG (reference sequence).

The sequence derives from a human donor with multiple sclerosis. The V and J genes are TRBV30 and TRBJ2-2; possible D gene TRBD1, 6 bases. Sequences were obtained from CD4+ T cells from PBMCs. The CDR3 loop is CAWTQGSTGELFF. The DNA of the CDR3 is TGTGCCTGGACACAGGGTAGCACCGGGGAGCTGTTTTTT.